Presented here are 16 T cell receptor beta chains from one specimen sequenced in a study of blood T cells in healthy people across ages. For the second PCR, which ran for about 6 to 12 cycles, a sample-barcoded 5' primer and a J-beta primer mix were used. TCRdb analysed the 5' RACE reads with MiXCR anew, one entry per CDR3 protein. The sample includes about 1,600,000 distinct CDR3 sequences, 42% of them seen just once. The sequenced sample was blood. Source of these receptors: a woman aged 18-35 years in good health.

This clonotype came up a few times. The rearrangement uses TRBV9 and TRBJ1-2; D not certain. V was trimmed by 0 bases and J by 6 bases, leaving 6 bases between them. The CDR3 extends over 12 amino acids. Looked up from germline, CDR1 is SGDLS and CDR2 is YYNGEE. The CDR3 DNA reads as TGTGCCAGCAGCGTAGCAGTTGATGGCTACACCTTC. Translating gives CASSVAVDGYTF.

This clonotype was detected only once. The chain carries TRBV10-3 and TRBJ1-1, with D possibly being TRBD1 (5 bases). The V end lost 4 bases, the J end lost 3 bases, and 12 bases lay between the germline ends. The CDR3 covers 14 residues. CDR1 and CDR2 from the germline V gene are ENHRY and SYGVKD. The CDR3 DNA sequence: TGTGCCATCAGTGTAGGTTTGGGGGACACTGAAGCTTTCTTT. Residues: CAISVGLGDTEAFF.

This clonotype has just a few counts. V gene TRBV12-3 or TRBV12-4 combines with J gene TRBJ2-3, with D perhaps matching TRBD2 (6 bases). CDR3 length: 13 residues. Trimming pared 6 bases from V and 9 bases from J, leaving 16 bases between. Written as DNA, the CDR3 is TGTGCCAGCAGAAAGGCAGGGAGGAGGACGCAGTATTTT. Translated: CASRKAGRRTQYF.

V usage is TRBV4-2 and J usage is TRBJ2-5, with 8 bases aligning to TRBD2. This CDR3 has 18 residues. Per germline, CDR1 LGHNA and CDR2 YNFKEQ. J gave up 0 bases and V 1 base, and 10 bases lay outside the gene matches. CDR3 DNA sequence: TGTGCCAGCAGCCAAGGTCCAGCGGGGGCCTCGTACCAAGAGACCCAGTACTTC. Translation: CASSQGPAGASYQETQYF.

This clonotype was detected only a few times. The V call is TRBV4-1, the J call TRBJ2-1, with 7 bases lining up with TRBD2. Germline trimming cut 4 bases from V and 5 bases from J; bases unmatched to any gene: 11. CDR1 MGHRA and CDR2 YSYEKL come from the germline V gene. CDR3 length: 16 residues. The CDR3 nucleotides read TGCGCCAGCAGCCCAACCTCGGGGGGAGGGGACAATGAGCAGTTCTTC. Amino acid sequence: CASSPTSGGGDNEQFF.

This clonotype was recorded a few times. In nucleotides, the CDR3 is TGCGCCAGCAGCGGGACTAGCGGGAGGAACGAGCAGTACTTC. This codes for CASSGTSGRNEQYF. This chain uses TRBV5-1 with TRBJ2-7; 15 nucleotides match TRBD2. Germline loops: CDR1 SGHRS, CDR2 YFSETQ. V lost 4 bases and J lost 5; bases outside the gene matches: 1. CDR3 length equals 14 residues.

This rearrangement joins TRBV2 to TRBJ2-6; D remains ambiguous. Germline assignment: CDR1 SNHLY and CDR2 FYNNEI. The length of the CDR3 is 15 residues. Trimming left V 6 bases short and J 3 bases short, with 12 bases between. The CDR3 coding sequence is TGTGCCAGCAGCTCTAGGATCGGTGGGGCCAACGTCCTGACTTTC. This sequence encodes CASSSRIGGANVLTF. Combining the CDR3 with reference TRBV2 and TRBJ2-6 gives the whole variable domain EPEVTQTPSHQVTQMGQEVILRCVPISNHLYFYWYRQILGQKVEFLVSFYNNEISEKSEIFDDQFSVERPDGSNFTLKIRSTKLEDSAMYFCASSSRIGGANVLTFGAGSRLTVL.

This chain links TRBV6-2 or TRBV6-3 with TRBJ2-1, with TRBD2 matching 8 bases. This CDR3 comprises 19 residues. Germline CDR1 is MNHEY and CDR2 is SVGEGT. Trimming took 2 bases from V and 4 from J; bases not matched to a gene: 16. CDR3 in DNA: TGTGCCAGCAGTTACGCCTCAGGGGCGGGGGGTTTCCCTTACAATGAGCAGTTCTTC. Protein: CASSYASGAGGFPYNEQFF.

As concerns this clonotype: A junction end diverges from the germline sequence, so it may reflect a read error. The rearrangement uses TRBV27 and TRBJ1-2; a weak D match, TRBD1 (5 bases). The CDR3 has 15 amino acids. CDR1 and CDR2 from the germline V gene are MNHEY and SMNVEV (reference sequence). The DNA for the CDR3 is TGTGCCAGCAGCACGTTTTCCGGGACTAATTATGGCTACACCTTC. Amino acid sequence: CASSTFSGTNYGYTF.

The chain links TRBV20-1 to TRBJ2-3, with TRBD2 identical over 7 bases. V lost 1 base and J lost 3; bases outside the gene matches: 13. Germline loops: CDR1 DFQATT, CDR2 SNEGSKA (reference sequence). The CDR3 consists of 17 residues. This CDR3 reads CSARGRTIAGVTDTQYF. The CDR3 nucleotides are TGCAGTGCTAGAGGGCGGACTATTGCGGGAGTAACAGATACGCAGTATTTT.

This sequence joins TRBV2 and TRBJ2-1; 9 bases fit TRBD1. V was pared by 4 bases and J by 8 bases, with 9 bases of the junction left unmatched. Germline-derived CDR1 and CDR2 are SNHLY and FYNNEI. The CDR3 has 15 residues. This CDR3 is CASSGTGTGWYEQFF. CDR3 DNA: TGTGCCAGCAGTGGGACCGGGACAGGGTGGTATGAGCAGTTCTTC.

The chain is built from TRBV5-1 and TRBJ1-1; possible D gene TRBD1, 6 bases. The CDR3 contains 14 residues. Germline CDR1 reads SGHRS; CDR2 reads YFSETQ. V lost 0 bases to trimming and J lost 6 bases, with 12 bases between them. The CDR3 DNA follows: TGCGCCAGCAGCTTGGGCCAGGGGAGCTCTGAAGCTTTCTTT. This codes for CASSLGQGSSEAFF.

Comment on this clonotype: One end of the junction varies from germline; a read error may be responsible. The chain combines TRBV30 with TRBJ1-5; 9 nucleotides line up with TRBD1. The germline CDR1 and CDR2 sequences are GTSNPN and SVGIG (reference sequence). This CDR3 is 15 amino acids long. CDR3 loop: CAWSRMGQGNQPRHF. The CDR3 region has the DNA TGTGCCTGGAGTAGAATGGGACAGGGTAATCAGCCCCGGCATTTT.

This clonotype was recorded a few times. The J gene is TRBJ1-2, the V gene TRBV11-2; D ambiguous. CDR1 SGHAT and CDR2 FQNNGV come from the germline V gene. Deletions cut 5 bases from V and 7 bases from J, with 11 bases between. The CDR3 consists of 12 residues. CDR3 coding DNA: TGTGCCAGCAGCCTCCAGTGGGGTGGCTACACCTTC. Its translation: CASSLQWGGYTF.

This clonotype was counted a few times. The J gene is TRBJ2-5, the V gene TRBV6-1; 9 nucleotides line up with TRBD1. The DNA end is a closer match to TRBJ2-7, so the J assignment may be wrong. The germline V gene has CDR1 MNHNS and CDR2 SASEGT. The CDR3 covers 16 residues. The CDR3 loop is CASRVLDRGSVNEQYF. The CDR3 DNA is TGTGCCAGCAGGGTTCTGGACAGGGGAAGTGTCAACGAGCAGTACTTC.

This clonotype has more than one count but fewer than ten. V is TRBV25-1 and J is TRBJ2-7, with 7 bases aligning to TRBD2. This CDR3 contains 14 residues. The trim removed 4 bases at V and 5 bases at J, leaving 8 bases unmatched. Looked up from germline, CDR1 is MGHDK and CDR2 is SYGVNS. The DNA for the CDR3 is TGTGCCAGCAGTGTTGCGGGAGTGTCAGACGAGCAGTACTTC. Amino acids: CASSVAGVSDEQYF.